A single sample is the source of the 7 T cell receptor beta chains below, sequenced in a study of blood T cells in healthy people across ages. Using a J-beta primer mix together with a sample-barcoded 5' primer, a second PCR was run for about 6 to 11 cycles. TCRdb re-called the 5' RACE reads with MiXCR, one entry per CDR3 protein. This sample has 1.8 million or so distinct CDR3 sequences, with 30% to 40% found just once. Sequenced sample: blood. The receptors were sampled from a human donor in good health.

This chain joins TRBV5-6 and TRBJ2-5, with D uncertain. V was cut by 0 bases and J by 0 bases, with 18 bases left in between. The CDR3 is 18 amino acids. Per the germline V gene, CDR1 is SGHDT and CDR2 is YYEEEE. CDR3 DNA: TGTGCCAGCAGCTTGGGAGTCGGACGGACGGAGTACCAAGAGACCCAGTACTTC. Translated: CASSLGVGRTEYQETQYF.

In this sample, this clonotype turned up a few times. V and J are TRBV5-1 and TRBJ1-2; D unclear. Per the germline V gene, CDR1 is SGHRS and CDR2 is YFSETQ. The CDR3 has 12 residues. V dropped 5 bases and J dropped 3 bases, with 8 bases sitting between them. CDR3 DNA sequence: TGCGCCAGCAGAAATCAGGACTATGGCTACACCTTC. Protein sequence: CASRNQDYGYTF.

This clonotype was counted once. The chain employs TRBV28 and TRBJ1-2; D unresolved. Trimming removed 5 bases from V and 4 bases from J, with 20 bases in between. The CDR3 contains 16 residues. Germline assignment: CDR1 MDHEN and CDR2 SYDVKM. CDR3 amino acids: CASSLRGRMLVYGYTF. The CDR3 coding sequence is TGTGCCAGCAGTCTTAGAGGCAGGATGCTGGTCTATGGCTACACCTTC.

This clonotype turned up a few times. V is TRBV7-9 and J is TRBJ2-3; 7 bases match TRBD1. Germline CDR1 reads SEHNR; CDR2 reads FQNEAQ (reference sequence). The CDR3 is 15 amino acids. V shed 7 bases and J 5 bases; nucleotides not matched to a gene: 12. CDR3 region: CASTLGTASEDTQYF. In nucleotides, the CDR3 is TGTGCCAGCACCCTAGGGACAGCGAGCGAAGATACGCAGTATTTT.

This chain connects TRBV4-1 to TRBJ1-2; weak D call: TRBD1 (5 bases). The CDR3 has 14 residues. V was clipped by 1 base and J by 9 bases, with 15 bases between them. Germline values: CDR1 MGHRA, CDR2 YSYEKL. CDR3 nucleotide sequence: TGCGCCAGCAGCCAAGGGATAAGGGGTTATAGCTACACCTTC. Protein sequence: CASSQGIRGYSYTF.

V gene TRBV28 combines with J gene TRBJ2-1; 9 positions match TRBD1. This CDR3 region has 18 residues. Germline V gene lookup returns CDR1 MDHEN and CDR2 SYDVKM. V dropped 7 bases and J dropped 7; count of bases not matched to a gene: 20. CDR3 nucleotide sequence: TGTGCCAGCACCCGCATAACAAACCGGGACAGGGCTGGAAATGAGCAGTTCTTC. Its protein is CASTRITNRDRAGNEQFF.

With regard to this clonotype: Mismatch with germline at one junction end may stem from a read error. The chain joins TRBV5-1 to TRBJ2-3; D gene ambiguous. Germline V lookup: CDR1 SGHRS, CDR2 YFSETQ. The CDR3 covers 14 residues. CDR3 sequence reads: CASTLLSSTDTQYF. CDR3 coding DNA: TGCGCCAGCACCTTGCTGAGTAGCACAGATACGCAGTATTTT.